The 15 T cell receptor beta chains listed next were all sequenced from one sample in a study of PD-1 blockade in classical Hodgkin lymphoma. The data were produced by immunoSEQ multiplex PCR, yet TCRdb's version contains in-frame clones alone and is incomplete. The table includes 40,000 to 65,000 clones, 81% detected once. Each of the patients experienced relapse following autologous stem cell transplantation, and their brentuximab vedotin exposure differed. This specimen was peripheral blood mononuclear cells (PBMCs), taken at baseline. These receptors all stem from a human donor with classical Hodgkin lymphoma.

This clone was seen a handful of times. V and J are TRBV18 and TRBJ2-5, with D possibly matching TRBD2 (5 bases). V was cut by 0 bases and J by 5 bases, with 10 bases left in between. The CDR3 is 14 amino acids. Germline CDR1 reads KGHSH; CDR2 reads LQKENI. CDR3 DNA: TGTGCCAGCTCACCACCGGAGGTGGTGGAGACCCAGTACTTC. Translated, it gives CASSPPEVVETQYF.

The chain has TRBV27 and TRBJ1-1; 12 positions match TRBD1. J lost 10 bases, V lost 3 bases, and 3 bases had no gene match. The CDR3 is made up of 13 amino acids. Per germline, CDR1 MNHEY and CDR2 SMNVEV (reference sequence). CDR3 protein: CASSLGQGAGAFF. CDR3 bases: TGTGCCAGCAGTTTGGGACAGGGGGCTGGAGCTTTCTTT.

V gene TRBV6-1 combines with J gene TRBJ2-7; no definite D call. CDR1 and CDR2 from the germline V gene are MNHNS and SASEGT. The CDR3 covers 13 residues. Deletions cut 7 bases from V and 3 bases from J, with 13 bases between. The DNA of the CDR3 is TGTGCCAGCACCCAGACTTCCATCTACGAGCAGTACTTC. This translates into CASTQTSIYEQYF.

The V gene is TRBV5-1, the J gene TRBJ1-3; 7 positions agree with TRBD1. The CDR3 has 14 residues. The germline V gene encodes CDR1 SGHRS and CDR2 YFSETQ. J was trimmed by 6 bases and V by 3 bases; bases with no gene match: 6. The CDR3 nucleotides are TGCGCCAGCAGCTGGGGAGGGGGCGAAAACACCATATATTTT. Amino acid sequence: CASSWGGGENTIYF.

The V and J genes are TRBV11-3 and TRBJ1-3, with D perhaps matching TRBD1 (6 bases). CDR1 is SGHNT, CDR2 YENEEA, per germline. CDR3 length: 15 residues. Trimming took 2 bases from V and 4 from J, leaving 12 bases between them. CDR3 coding DNA: TGTGCCAGCAGCTTACGGGGGGCCGTCGGAAACACCATATATTTT. It translates to CASSLRGAVGNTIYF.

The chain links TRBV4-3 to TRBJ1-2, with TRBD1 as a possible D gene (6 bases). The V and J ends lost 4 bases and 4 bases respectively, with 13 bases between them. CDR1 LGHNA and CDR2 YSLEER come from the germline V gene. The CDR3 length is 14 residues. The CDR3 region is CASSPQGFAYGYTF. CDR3 coding DNA: TGCGCCAGCAGCCCCCAGGGGTTTGCCTATGGCTACACCTTC.

This clone was counted between two and nine times. The rearrangement joins TRBV7-3 to TRBJ2-1, with TRBD1 as a possible D gene (6 bases). Germline values: CDR1 SGHTA, CDR2 FQGTGA. V dropped 4 bases and J dropped 9 bases, with 13 bases sitting between them. CDR3 size: 13 residues. CDR3: CASSSGAGFEQFF. DNA for the CDR3: TGTGCCAGCAGCTCAGGGGCGGGTTTTGAGCAGTTCTTC.

This CDR3 reads CASSLVGQGSYGYTF. The CDR3 region has the DNA TGTGCCAGCAGCTTGGTCGGCCAGGGTTCCTATGGCTACACCTTC. The rearrangement links TRBV5-4 to TRBJ1-2, with D possibly matching TRBD1 (5 bases). The CDR3 totals 15 residues. Trimming removed 0 bases from V and 4 bases from J, with 13 bases in between. Germline CDR1 and CDR2: SGHNT and YYREEE (reference sequence).

This clone was recorded many times. This rearrangement joins TRBV7-9 to TRBJ1-1; 9 positions agree with TRBD1. CDR3 size: 17 residues. With 4 bases clipped from V and 1 base from J, the junction kept 10 bases outside the gene matches. The germline V gene encodes CDR1 SEHNR and CDR2 FQNEAQ (reference sequence). CDR3 protein: CASSSAAGTGQNTEAFF. Here the CDR3 DNA reads TGTGCCAGCAGCTCCGCCGCCGGGACAGGGCAGAACACTGAAGCTTTCTTT.

The chain combines TRBV11-2 with TRBJ2-1; TRBD2 matches at 8 bases. J was trimmed by 6 bases and V by 6 bases; bases with no gene match: 10. The CDR3 length is 15 residues. Germline CDR1 and CDR2: SGHAT and FQNNGV. The CDR3 reads CASRPLAGTLNEQFF. DNA of the CDR3: TGTGCCAGCAGACCCTTAGCGGGAACCCTCAATGAGCAGTTCTTC. The entire variable domain, with the rest obtained from reference TRBV11-2 and TRBJ2-1, is as follows: EAGVAQSPRYKIIEKRQSVAFWCNPISGHATLYWYQQILGQGPKLLIQFQNNGVVDDSQLPKDRFSAERLKGVDSTLKIQPAKLEDSAVYLCASRPLAGTLNEQFFGPGTRLTVL.

V is TRBV7-2 and J is TRBJ2-3; D possibly corresponds to TRBD2 (6 bases). V lost 5 bases and J lost 6, with 15 bases in between. The CDR3 is 14 residues long. Germline CDR1 and CDR2: SGHTA and FQGNSA. CDR3 coding DNA: TGTGCCAGCAGCCCCCAAGCGGGCCGGGATACGCAGTATTTT. Protein: CASSPQAGRDTQYF.

The rearrangement links TRBV5-8 to TRBJ1-2; D unclear. Between the trimmed V and J ends, which lost 7 bases and 13 bases, there was a span of 11 bases. The CDR3 runs to 9 residues. Germline loops: CDR1 SGHTS, CDR2 YDEGEE. CDR3 bases: TGTGCCAGCCCTACATTTACCACCTTC. Protein product: CASPTFTTF.

This clone was counted a single time. This chain connects TRBV6-5 to TRBJ2-3; 8 bases are shared with TRBD2. V gave up 6 bases and J gave up 1 base; unmatched junction bases: 6. Germline CDR1 reads MNHEY; CDR2 reads SVGAGI. CDR3 length: 15 amino acids. The CDR3: CASSPGLARTDTQYF. CDR3 DNA: TGTGCCAGCAGCCCCGGACTAGCTCGCACAGATACGCAGTATTTT.

This rearrangement joins TRBV6-5 to TRBJ2-7, with 8 bases lining up with TRBD2. Germline V lookup: CDR1 MNHEY, CDR2 SVGAGI. The V and J ends lost 5 bases and 1 base, in that order; junction bases with no gene match: 4. This CDR3 comprises 14 residues. This CDR3 is CASSRTSTSYEQYF. CDR3 DNA: TGTGCCAGCAGTAGGACTAGCACTTCCTACGAGCAGTACTTC.

The chain is built from TRBV5-6 and TRBJ1-2, with D perhaps matching TRBD1 (5 bases). The germline gives CDR1 SGHDT, CDR2 YYEEEE. The CDR3 length is 13 residues. Deletions cut 5 bases from V and 8 bases from J, with 16 bases between. CDR3: CASRGPQGTGYTF. The CDR3, as DNA: TGTGCCAGCAGGGGTCCCCAGGGTACCGGCTACACCTTC.